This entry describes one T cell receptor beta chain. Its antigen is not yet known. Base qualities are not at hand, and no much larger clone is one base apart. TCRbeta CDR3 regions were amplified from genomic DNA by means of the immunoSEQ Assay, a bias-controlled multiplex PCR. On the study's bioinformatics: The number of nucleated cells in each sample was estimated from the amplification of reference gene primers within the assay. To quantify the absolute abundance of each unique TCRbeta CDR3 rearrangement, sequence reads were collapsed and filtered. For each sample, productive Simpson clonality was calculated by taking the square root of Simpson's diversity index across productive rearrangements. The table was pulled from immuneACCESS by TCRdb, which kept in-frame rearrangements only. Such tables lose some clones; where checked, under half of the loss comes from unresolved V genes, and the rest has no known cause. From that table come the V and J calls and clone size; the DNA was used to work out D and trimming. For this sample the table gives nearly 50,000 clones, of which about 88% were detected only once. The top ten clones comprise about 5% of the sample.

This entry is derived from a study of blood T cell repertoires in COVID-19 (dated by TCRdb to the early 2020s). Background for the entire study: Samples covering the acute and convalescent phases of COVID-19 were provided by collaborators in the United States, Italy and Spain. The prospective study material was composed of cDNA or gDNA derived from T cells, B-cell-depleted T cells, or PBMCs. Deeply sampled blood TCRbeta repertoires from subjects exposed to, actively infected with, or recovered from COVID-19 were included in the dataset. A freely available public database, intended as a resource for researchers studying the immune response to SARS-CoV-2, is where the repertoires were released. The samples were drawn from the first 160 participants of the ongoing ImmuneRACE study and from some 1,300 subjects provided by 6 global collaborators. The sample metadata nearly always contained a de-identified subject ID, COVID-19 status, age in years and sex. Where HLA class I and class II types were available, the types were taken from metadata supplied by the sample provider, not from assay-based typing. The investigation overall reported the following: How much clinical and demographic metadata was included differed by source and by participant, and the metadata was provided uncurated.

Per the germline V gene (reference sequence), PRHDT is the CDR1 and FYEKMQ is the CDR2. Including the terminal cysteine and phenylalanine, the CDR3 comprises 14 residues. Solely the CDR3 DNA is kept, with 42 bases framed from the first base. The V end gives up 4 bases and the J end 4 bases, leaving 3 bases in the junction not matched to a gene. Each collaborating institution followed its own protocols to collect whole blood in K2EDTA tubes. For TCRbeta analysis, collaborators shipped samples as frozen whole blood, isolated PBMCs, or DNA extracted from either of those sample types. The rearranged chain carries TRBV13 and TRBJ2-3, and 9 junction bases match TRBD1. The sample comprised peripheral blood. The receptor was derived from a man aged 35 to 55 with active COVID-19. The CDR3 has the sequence CASSSGQGPDTQYF. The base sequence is TGTGCCAGCAGCTCCGGACAGGGGCCAGATACGCAGTATTTT.